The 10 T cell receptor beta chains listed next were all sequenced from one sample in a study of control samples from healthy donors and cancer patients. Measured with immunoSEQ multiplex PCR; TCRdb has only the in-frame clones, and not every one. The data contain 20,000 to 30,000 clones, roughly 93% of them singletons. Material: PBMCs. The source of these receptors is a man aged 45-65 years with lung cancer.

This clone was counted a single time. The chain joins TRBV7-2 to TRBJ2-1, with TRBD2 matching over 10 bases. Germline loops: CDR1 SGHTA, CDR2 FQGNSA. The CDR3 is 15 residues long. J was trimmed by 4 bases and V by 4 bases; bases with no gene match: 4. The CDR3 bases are TGTGCCAGCAGCTCTTGGACTAGCGGTTACAATGAGCAGTTCTTC. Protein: CASSSWTSGYNEQFF.

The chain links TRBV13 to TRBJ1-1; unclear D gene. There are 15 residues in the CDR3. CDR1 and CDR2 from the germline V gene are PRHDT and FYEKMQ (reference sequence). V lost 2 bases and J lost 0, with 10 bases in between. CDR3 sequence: CASSLISNMNTEAFF. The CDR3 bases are TGTGCCAGCAGCTTAATTTCCAACATGAACACTGAAGCTTTCTTT.

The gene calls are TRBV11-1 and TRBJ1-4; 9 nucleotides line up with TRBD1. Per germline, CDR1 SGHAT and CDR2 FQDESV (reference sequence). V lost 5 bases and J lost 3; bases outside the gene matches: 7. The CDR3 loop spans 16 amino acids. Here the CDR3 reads CASSGQGISSNEKLFF. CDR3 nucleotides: TGTGCCAGCAGCGGACAGGGGATAAGTTCTAATGAAAAACTGTTTTTT.

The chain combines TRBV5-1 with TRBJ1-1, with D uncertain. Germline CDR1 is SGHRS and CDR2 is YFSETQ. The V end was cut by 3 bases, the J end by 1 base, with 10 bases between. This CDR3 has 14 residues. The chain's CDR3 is CASSYNSGNTEAFF. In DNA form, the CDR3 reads TGCGCCAGCAGCTATAACAGTGGGAACACTGAAGCTTTCTTT. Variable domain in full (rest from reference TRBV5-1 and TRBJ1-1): KAGVTQTPRYLIKTRGQQVTLSCSPISGHRSVSWYQQTPGQGLQFLFEYFSETQRNKGNFPGRFSGRQFSNSRSEMNVSTLELGDSALYLCASSYNSGNTEAFFGQGTRLTVV.

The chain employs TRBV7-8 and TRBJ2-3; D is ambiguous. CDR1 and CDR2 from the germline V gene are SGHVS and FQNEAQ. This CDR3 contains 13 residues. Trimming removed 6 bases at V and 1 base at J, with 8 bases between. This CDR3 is CASSDTGTDTQYF. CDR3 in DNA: TGTGCCAGCAGTGATACAGGCACAGATACGCAGTATTTT.

The CDR3 coding sequence is TGTGCCAGTACGCTGACAGGGATTTCTGGGGAGCTGTTTTTT. As protein: CASTLTGISGELFF. The J gene is TRBJ2-2, the V gene TRBV19; 7 bases agree with TRBD1. From germline, CDR1 is LNHDA and CDR2 SQIVND (reference sequence). This CDR3 region has 14 residues. Trimming took 7 bases from V and 8 from J; bases not matched to a gene: 10.

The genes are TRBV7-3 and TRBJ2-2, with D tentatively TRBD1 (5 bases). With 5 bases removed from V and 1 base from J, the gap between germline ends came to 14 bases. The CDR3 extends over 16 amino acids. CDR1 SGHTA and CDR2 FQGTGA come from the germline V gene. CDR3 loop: CASSIGVGLNTGELFF. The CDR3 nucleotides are TGTGCCAGCAGCATAGGGGTAGGCTTGAACACCGGGGAGCTGTTTTTT.

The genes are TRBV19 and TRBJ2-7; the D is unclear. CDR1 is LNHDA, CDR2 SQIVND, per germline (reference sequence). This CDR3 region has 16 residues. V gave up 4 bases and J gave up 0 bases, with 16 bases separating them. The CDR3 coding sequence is TGTGCCAGTAGTACCGGACCAGCTTTGAGCTCCTACGAGCAGTACTTC. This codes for CASSTGPALSSYEQYF.

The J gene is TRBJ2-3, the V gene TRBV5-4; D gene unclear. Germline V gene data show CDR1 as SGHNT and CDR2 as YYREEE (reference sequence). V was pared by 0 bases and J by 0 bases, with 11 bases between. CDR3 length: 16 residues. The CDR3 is CASSLARATSTDTQYF. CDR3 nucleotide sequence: TGTGCCAGCAGCTTGGCAAGGGCGACTAGCACAGATACGCAGTATTTT.

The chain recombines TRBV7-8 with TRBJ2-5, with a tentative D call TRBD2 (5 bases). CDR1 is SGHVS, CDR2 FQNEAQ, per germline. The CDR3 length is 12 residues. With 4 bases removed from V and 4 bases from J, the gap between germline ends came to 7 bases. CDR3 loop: CASSSGRETQYF. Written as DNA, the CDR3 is TGTGCCAGCAGCTCTGGGAGAGAGACCCAGTACTTC.